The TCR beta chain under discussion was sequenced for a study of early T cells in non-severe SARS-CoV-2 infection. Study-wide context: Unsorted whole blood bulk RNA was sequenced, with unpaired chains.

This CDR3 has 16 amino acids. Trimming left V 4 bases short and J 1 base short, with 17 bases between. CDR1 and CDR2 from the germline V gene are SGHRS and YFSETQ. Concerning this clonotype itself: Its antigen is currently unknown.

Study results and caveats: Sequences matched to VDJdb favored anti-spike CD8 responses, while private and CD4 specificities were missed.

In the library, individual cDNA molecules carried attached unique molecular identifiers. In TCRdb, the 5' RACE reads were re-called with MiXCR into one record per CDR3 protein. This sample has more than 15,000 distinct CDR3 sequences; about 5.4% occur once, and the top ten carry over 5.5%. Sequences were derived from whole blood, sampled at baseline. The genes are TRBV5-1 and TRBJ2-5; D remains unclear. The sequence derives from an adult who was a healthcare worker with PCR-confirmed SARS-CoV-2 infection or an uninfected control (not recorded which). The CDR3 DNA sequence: TGCGCCAGCAGCGTGGAGTTAGTCCGGTTCCAAGAGACCCAGTACTTC. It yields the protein CASSVELVRFQETQYF.